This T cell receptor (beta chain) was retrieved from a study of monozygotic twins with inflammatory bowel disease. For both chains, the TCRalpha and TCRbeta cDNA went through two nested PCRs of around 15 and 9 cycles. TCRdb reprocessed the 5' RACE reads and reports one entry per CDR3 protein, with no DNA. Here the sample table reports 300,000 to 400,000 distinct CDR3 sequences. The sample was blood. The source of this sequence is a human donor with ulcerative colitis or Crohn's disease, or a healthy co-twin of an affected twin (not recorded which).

CDR3 amino acids: CSVAEVTVGYGYTF. The chain joins TRBV29-1 to TRBJ1-2. This CDR3 is 14 amino acids long. Germline CDR1 reads SQVTM; CDR2 reads ANQGSEA.